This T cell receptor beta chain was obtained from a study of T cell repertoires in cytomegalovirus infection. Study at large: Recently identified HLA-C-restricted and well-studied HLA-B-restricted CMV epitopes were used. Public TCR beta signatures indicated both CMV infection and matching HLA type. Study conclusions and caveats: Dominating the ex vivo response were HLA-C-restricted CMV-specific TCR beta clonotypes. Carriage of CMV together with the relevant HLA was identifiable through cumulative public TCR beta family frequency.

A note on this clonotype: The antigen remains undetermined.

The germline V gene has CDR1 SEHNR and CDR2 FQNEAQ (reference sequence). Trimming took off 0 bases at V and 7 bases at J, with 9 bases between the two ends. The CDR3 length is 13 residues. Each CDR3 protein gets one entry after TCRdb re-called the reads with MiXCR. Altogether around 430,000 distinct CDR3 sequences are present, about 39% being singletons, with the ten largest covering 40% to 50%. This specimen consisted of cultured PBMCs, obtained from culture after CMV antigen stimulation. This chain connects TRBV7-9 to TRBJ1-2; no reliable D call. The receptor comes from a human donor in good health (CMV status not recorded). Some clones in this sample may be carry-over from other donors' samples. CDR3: CASSLAGRSGYTF. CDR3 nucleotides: TGTGCCAGCAGCTTAGCAGGGAGGAGTGGCTACACCTTC.